This passage covers 6 T cell receptor beta chains from one sample sequenced in a study of immune evolution from preneoplasia to lung adenocarcinoma. The method was immunoSEQ multiplex PCR; TCRdb's version includes in-frame clones alone and lacks a portion of them. Of about 6,300 clones detected, approximately 76% appear once; the ten largest clones hold less than 15%. Sequencing was done on a sample of FFPE minimally invasive lung adenocarcinoma tissue. The receptors shown here come from a person aged 70 to 85 with lung adenocarcinoma.

V is TRBV18 and J is TRBJ2-6; D not certain. Trimming left V 6 bases short and J 0 bases short, with 3 bases between. Germline assignment: CDR1 KGHSH and CDR2 LQKENI. The CDR3 spans 13 residues. The CDR3 spells CASSPSGANVLTF. Written as DNA, the CDR3 is TGTGCCAGCTCCCCCTCTGGGGCCAACGTCCTGACTTTC. Full variable domain (rest looked up from reference TRBV18 and TRBJ2-6): NAGVMQNPRHLVRRRGQEARLRCSPMKGHSHVYWYRQLPEEGLKFMVYLQKENIIDESGMPKERFSAEFPKEGPSILRIQQVVRGDSAAYFCASSPSGANVLTFGAGSRLTVL.

The V call is TRBV27, the J call TRBJ2-1; TRBD1 agrees at 9 bases. J lost 6 bases, V lost 6 bases, and 9 bases had no gene match. This CDR3 has 15 residues. Per the germline V gene, CDR1 is MNHEY and CDR2 is SMNVEV (reference sequence). The CDR3 coding sequence is TGTGCCAGCAGCCCCGGGACAGGGTTAGGCAATGAGCAGTTCTTC. As protein: CASSPGTGLGNEQFF.

A few counts support this clone. The chain recombines TRBV11-2 with TRBJ2-7, with a possible D match to TRBD2 (7 bases). The CDR3 has 15 amino acids. Germline lookup yields CDR1 SGHAT and CDR2 FQNNGV. V was shortened by 8 bases and J by 5 bases, with 22 bases between the two germline ends. The CDR3 sequence is CASSDGGLWGDEQYF. CDR3 DNA sequence: TGTGCCAGCTCCGACGGGGGGCTCTGGGGGGACGAGCAGTACTTC.

The gene calls are TRBV5-1 and TRBJ2-1; 7 nucleotides match TRBD2. The CDR3 contains 15 residues. Unmatched junction bases numbered 7, after V lost 7 bases and J lost 0 bases. Germline V gene data show CDR1 as SGHRS and CDR2 as YFSETQ. The CDR3, as DNA: TGCGCCAGCCAGAGGGAGGGGAGCTCCTACAATGAGCAGTTCTTC. Its translation is CASQREGSSYNEQFF.

This clone qualifies as large. This rearrangement joins TRBV11-1 to TRBJ2-2, with 8 bases that match TRBD1. Trimming at V came to 5 bases and at J to 2 bases, leaving 13 bases not matched to a gene. The CDR3 has 18 residues. Germline CDR1 SGHAT, CDR2 FQDESV (reference sequence). Written as DNA, the CDR3 is TGTGCCAGCAGCCAATTGAACCGGGACAGGAAAAACACCGGGGAGCTGTTTTTT. Translated, it gives CASSQLNRDRKNTGELFF.

This chain uses TRBV7-9 with TRBJ1-3; D not resolved. The CDR3 is 14 amino acids. The germline V and J ends were trimmed by 10 bases and 2 bases, with 15 bases remaining between them. Germline loops: CDR1 SEHNR, CDR2 FQNEAQ (reference sequence). CDR3 residues: CATQRGGTGNTIYF. Here the CDR3 DNA reads TGTGCCACCCAACGCGGAGGGACTGGAAACACCATATATTTT.